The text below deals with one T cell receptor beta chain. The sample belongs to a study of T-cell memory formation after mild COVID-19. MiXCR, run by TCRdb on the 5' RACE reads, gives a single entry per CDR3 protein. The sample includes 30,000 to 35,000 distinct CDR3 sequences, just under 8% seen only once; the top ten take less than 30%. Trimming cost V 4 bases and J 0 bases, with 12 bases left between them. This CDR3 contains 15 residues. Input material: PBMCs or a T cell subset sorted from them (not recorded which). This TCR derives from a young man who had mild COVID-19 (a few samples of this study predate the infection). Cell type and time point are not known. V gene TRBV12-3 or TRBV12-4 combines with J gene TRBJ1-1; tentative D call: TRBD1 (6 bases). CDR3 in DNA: TGTGCCAGCAGTTATACAGGGCTCATGAACACTGAAGCTTTCTTT. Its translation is CASSYTGLMNTEAFF.